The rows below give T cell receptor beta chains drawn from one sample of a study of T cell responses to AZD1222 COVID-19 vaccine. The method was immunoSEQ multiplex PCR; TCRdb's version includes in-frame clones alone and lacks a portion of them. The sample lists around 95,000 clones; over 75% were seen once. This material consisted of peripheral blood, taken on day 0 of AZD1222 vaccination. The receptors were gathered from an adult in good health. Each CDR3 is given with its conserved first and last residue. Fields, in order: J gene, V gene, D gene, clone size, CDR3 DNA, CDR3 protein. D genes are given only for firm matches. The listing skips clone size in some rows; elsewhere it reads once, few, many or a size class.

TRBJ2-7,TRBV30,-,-,TGTGCCTGTAAGGACGGACGACAGTTCTCTTCCTACGAGCAGTACTTC,CACKDGRQFSSYEQYF
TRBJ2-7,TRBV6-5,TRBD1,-,TGTGCCAGCAGTACAGGGGACCAGGATGAGCAGTACTTC,CASSTGDQDEQYF
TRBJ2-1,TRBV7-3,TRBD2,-,TGTGCCAGCAGTCACCGACCGGGGACTAGCGGGAGTTTATACAATGAGCAGTTCTTC,CASSHRPGTSGSLYNEQFF
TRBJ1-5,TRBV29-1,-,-,TGCAGCGCTAGACAGGTACCGGATCAGCCCCAGCATTTT,CSARQVPDQPQHF
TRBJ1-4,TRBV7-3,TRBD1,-,TGTGCCAGCAGCCCGGGGACAGGGTTACAAGAAAAACTGTTTTTT,CASSPGTGLQEKLFF
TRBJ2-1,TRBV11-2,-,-,TGTGCCAGCAGCTTAGGGTTCTACCGGGAACGGTTTGATAATGAGCAGTTCTTC,CASSLGFYRERFDNEQFF
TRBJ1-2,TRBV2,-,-,TGTGCCAGCAGTGAAGCAACTAGGGCTTCTGGCTACACCTTC,CASSEATRASGYTF
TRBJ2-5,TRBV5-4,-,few,TGTGCCAGCAGCACCATTTCGGAGGTTCGGGAGACCCAGTACTTC,CASSTISEVRETQYF
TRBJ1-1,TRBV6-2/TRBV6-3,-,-,TGTGCCAGCAGTTACTCGGAAAACACTGAAGCTTTCTTT,CASSYSENTEAFF
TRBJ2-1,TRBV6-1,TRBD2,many,TGTGCCAGCAGTGAGCGGGGGGGCGACTACAATGAGCAGTTCTTC,CASSERGGDYNEQFF
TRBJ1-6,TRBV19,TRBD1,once,TGTGCCAGTAGATCTAACCGCGGGACAGGGGCATCTTCACCCCTCCACTTT,CASRSNRGTGASSPLHF
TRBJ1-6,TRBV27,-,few,TGTGCCAGCAGTTTACAGCGTTTGGACTACCGGAGGAATCCACCCCTCCACTTT,CASSLQRLDYRRNPPLHF
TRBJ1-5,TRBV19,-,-,TGTGCCAGTAGTCCCTTGACAGGATACTATCAGCCCCAGCATTTT,CASSPLTGYYQPQHF
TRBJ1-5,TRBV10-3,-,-,TGTGCCATCAGTACTGGGAATCAGCCCCAGCATTTT,CAISTGNQPQHF
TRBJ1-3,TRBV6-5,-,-,TGTGCCAGCAGTTACGGCGGCAACTCTGGAAACACCATATATTTT,CASSYGGNSGNTIYF
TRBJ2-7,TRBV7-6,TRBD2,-,TGTGCCAGCAGCTTAGGAGGGACTAGCGGAGCGTACGAGCAGTACTTC,CASSLGGTSGAYEQYF
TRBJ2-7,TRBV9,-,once,TGTGCCAGCAGCGTAGGAACAGGGGAGCAGTACTTC,CASSVGTGEQYF
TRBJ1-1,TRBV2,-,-,TGTGCCAGCAGTGCAGAGGGGAACACTGAAGCTTTCTTT,CASSAEGNTEAFF
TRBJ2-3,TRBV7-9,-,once,TGTGCCAGCAGCTTACCCCAAGGGACAGATACGCAGTATTTT,CASSLPQGTDTQYF
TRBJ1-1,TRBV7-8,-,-,TGTGCCAGCAGCATCAGGGGTCGAGGTGAAGCTTTCTTT,CASSIRGRGEAFF
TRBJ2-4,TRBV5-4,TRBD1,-,TGTGCCAGCAGCTTGGAAGGACAGGGGCGGAACATTCAGTACTTC,CASSLEGQGRNIQYF
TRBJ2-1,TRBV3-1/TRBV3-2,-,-,TGTGCCAGCAGCAAACGGTCTTACAATGAGCAGTTCTTC,CASSKRSYNEQFF
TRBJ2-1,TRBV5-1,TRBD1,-,TGCGCCAGCAGCCTCGGACAGGGGTGGGACAATGAGCAGTTCTTC,CASSLGQGWDNEQFF
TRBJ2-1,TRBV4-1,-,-,TGCGCCAGCAGCCAAGGTAGCAGGGCCTACAATGAGCAGTTCTTC,CASSQGSRAYNEQFF
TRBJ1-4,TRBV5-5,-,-,TGTGCCAGCAGTCGTTGGGCGGGACACCATAATGAAAAACTGTTTTTT,CASSRWAGHHNEKLFF
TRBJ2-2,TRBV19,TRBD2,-,TGTGCCAGTAAGGCTAGCGGGAGGCTCACCGGGGAGCTGTTTTTT,CASKASGRLTGELFF
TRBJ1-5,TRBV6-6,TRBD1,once,TGTGCCAGCAGAACGGACAGGGAGGGCAATCAGCCCCAGCATTTT,CASRTDREGNQPQHF
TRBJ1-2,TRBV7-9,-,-,TGTGCCAGCAGCTTCTCAGGAAACTATGGCTACACCTTC,CASSFSGNYGYTF
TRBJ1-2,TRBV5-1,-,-,TGCGCCAGCAGCATCATAGGGACGGATGGCTACACCTTC,CASSIIGTDGYTF
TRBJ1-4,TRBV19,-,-,TGTGCCAGCCGACAGACTAATGAAAAACTGTTTTTT,CASRQTNEKLFF
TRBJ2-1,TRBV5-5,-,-,TGTGCCAGCAGCTTGGGTCATGAGCAGTTCTTC,CASSLGHEQFF
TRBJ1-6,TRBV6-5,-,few,TGTGCCAGCACCTCGACAGGAGGCTCACCCCTCCACTTT,CASTSTGGSPLHF
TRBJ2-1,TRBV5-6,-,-,TGTGCCAGCAGCTTGGGCTCGGGTGGGGCTGAGCAGTTCTTC,CASSLGSGGAEQFF
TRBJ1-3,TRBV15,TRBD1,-,TGTGCCACCAGCAGAATGGACAGGGGAGATGGAAACACCATATATTTT,CATSRMDRGDGNTIYF
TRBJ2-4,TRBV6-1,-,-,TGTGCCAGCAGTGAGCGGATAGTGGGGCCGGGGGACATTCAGTACTTC,CASSERIVGPGDIQYF
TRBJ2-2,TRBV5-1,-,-,TGCGCCAGCAGCTTCCGGGACGGGAACACCGGGGAGCTGTTTTTT,CASSFRDGNTGELFF
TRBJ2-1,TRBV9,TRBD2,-,TGTGCCAGCAGCGTTCGCCTAGCGGGAGTTAATGAGCAGTTCTTC,CASSVRLAGVNEQFF
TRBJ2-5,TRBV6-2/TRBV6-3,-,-,TGTGCCAGCAGTTACGTCGGGGAGACCCAGTACTTC,CASSYVGETQYF
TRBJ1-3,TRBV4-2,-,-,TGTGCCAGCAGCCAAGCGGTCTTACAGGGTCTCTCTGGAAACACCATATATTTT,CASSQAVLQGLSGNTIYF
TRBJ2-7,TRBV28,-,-,TGTGCCAGCAGTTCACGGGAGCGGTACGAGCAGTACTTC,CASSSRERYEQYF
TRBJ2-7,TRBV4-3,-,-,TGCGCCAGCAGCCAAGTAGTTTTCCAACGTGGTGAGGGGAGGAACGAGCAGTACTTC,CASSQVVFQRGEGRNEQYF
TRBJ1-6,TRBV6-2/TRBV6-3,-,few,TGTGCCAGCAGTTACTCGTCGTTCAGAACAAATAATTCACCCCTCCACTTT,CASSYSSFRTNNSPLHF
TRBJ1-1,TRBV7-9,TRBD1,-,TGTGCCAGCAGCTTAGCCGGGACAGCCAGCATGAACACTGAAGCTTTCTTT,CASSLAGTASMNTEAFF
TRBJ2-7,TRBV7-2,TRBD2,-,TGTGCCAGCAGCCCACTAGCGGGAGGCCCCTACGAGCAGTACTTC,CASSPLAGGPYEQYF
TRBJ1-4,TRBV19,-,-,TGTGGCACAGGGAACCAAAATGAAAAACTGTTTTTT,CGTGNQNEKLFF